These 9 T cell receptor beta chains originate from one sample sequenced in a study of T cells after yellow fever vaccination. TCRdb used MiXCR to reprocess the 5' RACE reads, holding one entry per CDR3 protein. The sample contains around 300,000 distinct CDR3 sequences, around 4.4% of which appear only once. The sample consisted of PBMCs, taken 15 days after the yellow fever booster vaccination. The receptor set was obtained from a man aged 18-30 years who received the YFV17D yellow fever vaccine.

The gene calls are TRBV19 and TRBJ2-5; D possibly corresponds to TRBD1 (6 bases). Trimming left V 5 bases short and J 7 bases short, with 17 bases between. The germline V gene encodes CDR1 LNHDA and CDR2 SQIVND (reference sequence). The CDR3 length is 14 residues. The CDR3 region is CASSSVGAVGTQYF. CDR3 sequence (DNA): TGTGCCAGTAGTTCGGTGGGGGCTGTCGGGACCCAGTACTTC.

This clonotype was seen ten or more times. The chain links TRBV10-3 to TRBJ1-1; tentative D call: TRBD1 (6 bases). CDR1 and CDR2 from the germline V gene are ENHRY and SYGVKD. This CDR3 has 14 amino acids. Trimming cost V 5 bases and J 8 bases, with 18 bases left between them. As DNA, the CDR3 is TGTGCCATCAGTCTGGACAGAAGAGGGAAAGAAGCTTTCTTT. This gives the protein CAISLDRRGKEAFF.

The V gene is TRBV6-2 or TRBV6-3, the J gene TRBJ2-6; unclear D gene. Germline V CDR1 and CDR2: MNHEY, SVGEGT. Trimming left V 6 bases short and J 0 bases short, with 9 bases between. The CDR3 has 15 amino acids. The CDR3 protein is CASSSLVSGANVLTF. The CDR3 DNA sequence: TGTGCCAGCAGCTCCTTGGTCTCTGGGGCCAACGTCCTGACTTTC.

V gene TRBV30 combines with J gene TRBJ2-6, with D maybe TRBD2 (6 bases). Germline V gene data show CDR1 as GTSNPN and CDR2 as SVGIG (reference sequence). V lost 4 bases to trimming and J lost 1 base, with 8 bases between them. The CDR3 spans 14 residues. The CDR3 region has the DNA TGTGCCTGGACCGCGGGGTCTGGGGCCAACGTCCTGACTTTC. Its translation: CAWTAGSGANVLTF.

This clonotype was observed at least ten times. CDR3 nucleotide sequence: TGTGCCAGCAGCGCCTCTAGCGTTGGTGAGCAGTTCTTC. Translation gives CASSASSVGEQFF. The chain combines TRBV7-2 with TRBJ2-1, with D possibly TRBD2 on 6 matching bases. This CDR3 is 13 amino acids long. The V end lost 5 bases, the J end lost 9 bases, and 14 bases lay between the germline ends. Germline loops: CDR1 SGHTA, CDR2 FQGNSA.

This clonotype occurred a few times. This chain's CDR3 is CASSQGRGQPQETQYF. Here the CDR3 DNA reads TGCGCCAGCAGCCAAGGCCGGGGACAGCCCCAAGAGACCCAGTACTTC. V and J are TRBV4-1 and TRBJ2-5; 7 nucleotides match TRBD1. With V trimmed by 1 base and J by 1 base, 6 bases remained unmatched. Germline CDR1 and CDR2: MGHRA and YSYEKL. CDR3 size: 16 residues.

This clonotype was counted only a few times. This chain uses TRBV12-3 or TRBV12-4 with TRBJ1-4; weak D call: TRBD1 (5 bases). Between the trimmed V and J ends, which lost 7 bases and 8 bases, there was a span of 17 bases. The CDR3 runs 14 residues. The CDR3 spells CASTVRGGGEKLFF. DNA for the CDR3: TGTGCCAGCACCGTCCGGGGCGGAGGGGAAAAACTGTTTTTT.

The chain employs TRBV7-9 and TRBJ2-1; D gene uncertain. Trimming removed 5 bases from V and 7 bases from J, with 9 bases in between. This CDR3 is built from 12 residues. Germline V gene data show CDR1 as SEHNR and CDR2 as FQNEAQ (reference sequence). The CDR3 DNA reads TGTGCCAGCAGCCCCGTAGAAAATGAGCAGTTCTTC. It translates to CASSPVENEQFF.

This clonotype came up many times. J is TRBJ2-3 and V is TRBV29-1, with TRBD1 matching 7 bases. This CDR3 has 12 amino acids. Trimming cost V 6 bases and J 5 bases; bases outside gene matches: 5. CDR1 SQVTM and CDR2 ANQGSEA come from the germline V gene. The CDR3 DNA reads TGCAGCGTCGAACCAGGGGGAGATACGCAGTATTTT. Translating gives CSVEPGGDTQYF.